The 25 T cell receptor beta chains reported below all come from one sample, sequenced in a study of response to subunit inactivated influenza vaccine. Each CDR3 protein gets one entry after TCRdb re-called the RT-PCR reads with MiXCR. Of 500,000 to 700,000 distinct CDR3 sequences listed, approximately 20% are singletons. This sample was also put to use in a study of T cells expressing NK-cell markers. That paper notes: UMIs accompanied the 5'RACE template switching by which TCR beta cDNA was made.

The source material was CD4+ T cells sorted from PBMCs, sampled 11 to 12 days after vaccination. Receptor source: a man in his forties or fifties who received an inactivated influenza vaccine.

This clonotype was found a few times. The chain joins TRBV20-1 to TRBJ2-3, with D perhaps TRBD2 (5 bases). V was trimmed by 0 bases and J by 6 bases, leaving 16 bases between them. The CDR3 is 15 residues long. CDR1 DFQATT and CDR2 SNEGSKA come from the germline V gene (reference sequence). CDR3 in DNA: TGCAGTGCTAGAGAGGGAGCTCACAAGGAGGATACGCAGTATTTT. Translating it yields CSAREGAHKEDTQYF.

A few counts support this clonotype. The rearrangement uses TRBV7-8 and TRBJ2-7; D is unresolved. V gave up 4 bases and J gave up 3 bases, with 10 bases separating them. From germline, CDR1 is SGHVS and CDR2 FQNEAQ. The CDR3 is 13 amino acids. Written as DNA, the CDR3 is TGTGCCAGCAGCTCTCAAGTAAACTACGAGCAGTACTTC. It yields the protein CASSSQVNYEQYF.

In this sample, this clonotype turned up many times. This rearrangement joins TRBV12-3 or TRBV12-4 to TRBJ2-7, with D possibly called TRBD1 or TRBD2 (5 bases each). Deletions cut 5 bases from V and 2 bases from J, with 16 bases between. There are 15 residues in the CDR3. The CDR3 DNA reads TGTGCCAGCAGTAACCGATCGGGACGAACCTACGAGCAGTACTTC. Residues: CASSNRSGRTYEQYF.

CDR3 sequence: CASGLASGSTEAFF. CDR3 in DNA: TGTGCTAGTGGTTTGGCCTCGGGGAGCACTGAAGCTTTCTTT. V is TRBV12-5 and J is TRBJ1-1; D gene uncertain. Germline CDR1 is LGHNT and CDR2 is FRNRAP. Trimming left V 1 base short and J 4 bases short, with 10 bases between. This CDR3 spans 14 amino acids.

This clonotype turned up a few times. The chain links TRBV5-1 to TRBJ1-1; weak D call: TRBD1 (6 bases). CDR3 length: 14 residues. Germline V gene sequence: CDR1 SGHRS, CDR2 YFSETQ. V lost 0 bases to trimming and J lost 4 bases, with 10 bases between them. The CDR3 sequence: CASSLDTGITEAFF. The CDR3 DNA follows: TGCGCCAGCAGCTTGGATACAGGGATCACTGAAGCTTTCTTT.

This clonotype has a handful of counts. J is TRBJ2-7 and V is TRBV20-1; 7 nucleotides line up with TRBD1. V was clipped by 4 bases and J by 6 bases; unmatched bases: 12. The CDR3 runs to 14 residues. Germline assignment: CDR1 DFQATT and CDR2 SNEGSKA (reference sequence). CDR3 in DNA: TGCAGTGCTACCCCAGGGCAGGGGGAACGCGAGCAGTACTTC. Amino acids: CSATPGQGEREQYF.

This chain uses TRBV6-5 with TRBJ1-1; D unresolved. Germline CDR1 is MNHEY and CDR2 is SVGAGI. The V and J ends lost 3 bases and 0 bases respectively, with 8 bases between them. This CDR3 has 14 residues. The CDR3 is CASSYGTLNTEAFF. As DNA, the CDR3 is TGTGCCAGCAGTTATGGCACTTTGAACACTGAAGCTTTCTTT.

This clonotype was recorded a few times. The V and J genes are TRBV25-1 and TRBJ2-3, with D possibly matching TRBD2 (6 bases). The CDR3 is made up of 16 amino acids. CDR1 MGHDK and CDR2 SYGVNS come from the germline V gene. Trimming removed 2 bases from V and 4 bases from J, with 16 bases in between. The CDR3 loop reads CASSEVDSGRADTQYF. DNA of the CDR3: TGTGCCAGCAGTGAAGTGGACTCCGGGAGAGCAGATACGCAGTATTTT.

The J gene is TRBJ2-1, the V gene TRBV20-1; 11 bases map to TRBD2. J was trimmed by 9 bases and V by 7 bases; bases with no gene match: 11. This CDR3 comprises 14 residues. The germline gives CDR1 DFQATT, CDR2 SNEGSKA (reference sequence). CDR3: CSEVGTSGSGEQFF. In nucleotides, the CDR3 is TGCAGTGAAGTGGGGACTAGCGGTAGTGGTGAGCAGTTCTTC.

For this clonotype: A junction boundary mismatches the germline segment, possibly from a read error. The chain uses TRBV7-9 and TRBJ2-3; D is perhaps TRBD2 (6 bases). The CDR3 length is 13 residues. Germline V lookup: CDR1 SEHNR, CDR2 FQNEAQ (reference sequence). The DNA for the CDR3 is TGTGCCTGCAGCTTAGCGGGCACAGATACGCAGTATTTT. Translation: CACSLAGTDTQYF.

This clonotype was counted only a few times. The rearrangement uses TRBV7-9 and TRBJ2-7; D is undetermined. There are 13 residues in the CDR3. CDR1 is SEHNR and CDR2 is FQNEAQ in the germline V gene (reference sequence). Trimming took 2 bases from V and 6 from J, leaving 11 bases between them. CDR3 loop: CASSLRIQSEQYF. The CDR3, as DNA: TGTGCCAGCAGCTTAAGGATCCAAAGCGAGCAGTACTTC.

This clonotype showed up just a few times. The genes are TRBV6-2 or TRBV6-3 and TRBJ1-6, with a possible D match to TRBD1 (6 bases). The V gene lost 2 bases and the J gene lost 15 bases, with 20 bases spanning the gap. Germline CDR1 and CDR2: MNHEY and SVGEGT. The CDR3 is made up of 15 amino acids. DNA of the CDR3: TGTGCCAGCAGTTACATTACGGGGGCCTCAGCGGTCCTCCACTTT. Encoded protein: CASSYITGASAVLHF.

The V call is TRBV6-2 or TRBV6-3, the J call TRBJ2-7; D is unresolved. The germline CDR1 and CDR2 sequences are MNHEY and SVGEGT. The CDR3 consists of 13 residues. The V and J ends lost 4 bases and 6 bases respectively, with 13 bases between them. The CDR3 spells CASSSDLLGEQYF. In DNA form, the CDR3 reads TGTGCCAGCAGTTCGGACCTCCTCGGCGAGCAGTACTTC.

The chain recombines TRBV20-1 with TRBJ2-5, with a weak D call TRBD1 (5 bases). The CDR3 extends over 14 amino acids. Germline V gene lookup returns CDR1 DFQATT and CDR2 SNEGSKA (reference sequence). V dropped 5 bases and J dropped 3 bases, with 16 bases sitting between them. Written as DNA, the CDR3 is TGCAGTGCTGGACACCGACAGAGCAAAGAGACCCAGTACTTC. Its protein is CSAGHRQSKETQYF.

This clonotype was observed many times. The chain employs TRBV12-3 or TRBV12-4 and TRBJ2-7; 7 positions agree with TRBD1. There are 15 residues in the CDR3. With 0 bases clipped from V and 2 bases from J, the junction kept 4 bases outside the gene matches. The CDR3 sequence: CASSLALGQTYEQYF. The CDR3 nucleotides are TGTGCCAGCAGTTTAGCGCTGGGACAGACCTACGAGCAGTACTTC.

This clonotype showed up just a few times. The chain links TRBV29-1 to TRBJ2-1, with 7 bases that match TRBD2. The CDR3 totals 17 residues. V gave up 4 bases and J gave up 4 bases; unmatched junction bases: 16. Germline V lookup: CDR1 SQVTM, CDR2 ANQGSEA. The CDR3 DNA follows: TGCAGCGTTGGGGATACTTCACGGGGGGTCCCATACAATGAGCAGTTCTTC. It translates to CSVGDTSRGVPYNEQFF.

This clonotype was seen many times. The gene calls are TRBV10-3 and TRBJ2-1; TRBD2 matches at 11 bases. In germline, CDR1 is ENHRY, CDR2 SYGVKD. There are 15 residues in the CDR3. The trim removed 4 bases at V and 11 bases at J, leaving 10 bases unmatched. CDR3 DNA sequence: TGTGCCATCAGTGGTAGTGGGACTAGCGGTAATCAGCAGTTCTTC. Encoded protein: CAISGSGTSGNQQFF.

This clonotype was recorded at least ten times. V is TRBV29-1 and J is TRBJ2-5; the D is unclear. The germline V and J ends were trimmed by 4 bases and 5 bases, with 11 bases remaining between them. CDR1 is SQVTM and CDR2 is ANQGSEA in the germline V gene. CDR3 size: 12 residues. The CDR3 sequence is CSVALGIETQYF. DNA of the CDR3: TGCAGCGTTGCCCTTGGGATTGAGACCCAGTACTTC.

The rearrangement links TRBV28 to TRBJ2-1; TRBD1 might be the D (6 bases). CDR1 is MDHEN, CDR2 SYDVKM, per germline. The CDR3 runs 14 residues. The germline V and J ends were trimmed by 6 bases and 12 bases, with 21 bases remaining between them. The CDR3 loop reads CASSQGGRAVGQFF. The CDR3 DNA reads as TGTGCCAGCAGCCAAGGGGGTCGGGCAGTAGGGCAGTTCTTC.

The sample holds a few counts of this clonotype. The rearrangement links TRBV11-2 to TRBJ2-7; D possibly corresponds to TRBD2 (5 bases). This CDR3 comprises 18 residues. Trimming took off 4 bases at V and 7 bases at J, with 29 bases between the two ends. In germline, CDR1 is SGHAT, CDR2 FQNNGV. The CDR3 DNA follows: TGTGCCAGCAGCTCCCGTTGGGCCAGAACCCCAACTAGTGGTGAGCAGTACTTC. Translation gives CASSSRWARTPTSGEQYF. The variable domain in full, completed from reference TRBV11-2 and TRBJ2-7, reads EAGVAQSPRYKIIEKRQSVAFWCNPISGHATLYWYQQILGQGPKLLIQFQNNGVVDDSQLPKDRFSAERLKGVDSTLKIQPAKLEDSAVYLCASSSRWARTPTSGEQYFGPGTRLTVT.

This clonotype came up a few times. The chain is built from TRBV29-1 and TRBJ2-3; possible D gene TRBD2, 5 bases. The V gene's germline CDR1 is SQVTM and CDR2 ANQGSEA. The ends were cut back, 6 bases at V and 2 bases at J, with 12 bases in the middle. This CDR3 region has 13 residues. CDR3 region: CSVPGKLTDTQYF. DNA for the CDR3: TGCAGCGTACCCGGGAAGCTCACAGATACGCAGTATTTT.

The genes are TRBV5-6 and TRBJ2-1; 12 nucleotides line up with TRBD1. Per germline, CDR1 SGHDT and CDR2 YYEEEE. With 4 bases clipped from V and 8 bases from J, the junction kept 13 bases outside the gene matches. The CDR3 has 17 amino acids. CDR3 protein: CASSLSVGTGGRDEQFF. CDR3 sequence (DNA): TGTGCCAGCAGCCTATCCGTCGGGACAGGGGGCCGAGATGAGCAGTTCTTC.

This clonotype turned up a few times. The rearrangement joins TRBV20-1 to TRBJ2-1; D is unresolved. V was clipped by 0 bases and J by 0 bases, with 12 bases between them. The germline CDR1 and CDR2 sequences are DFQATT and SNEGSKA (reference sequence). The length of the CDR3 is 16 residues. The CDR3 bases are TGCAGTGCTAGAGACTTTAGGAGAAGCTCCTACAATGAGCAGTTCTTC. It encodes CSARDFRRSSYNEQFF.

This clonotype showed up many times. V is TRBV29-1 and J is TRBJ1-2; 10 bases are shared with TRBD1. Germline V gene sequence: CDR1 SQVTM, CDR2 ANQGSEA. The CDR3 length is 16 residues. The J segment lost 7 bases and the V segment lost 5 bases, leaving 16 bases of the junction unmatched. CDR3 protein: CSVRNHPGQGVFGYTF. The CDR3 nucleotides are TGCAGCGTTCGCAACCACCCCGGACAGGGGGTTTTTGGCTACACCTTC.

This clonotype has a count of ten or more. CDR3 in DNA: TGTGCCAGCAGTCCCATCGGGACTAGCGGGAGCCTATACAATGAGCAGTTCTTC. The encoded protein is CASSPIGTSGSLYNEQFF. The chain carries TRBV27 and TRBJ2-1, with 14 bases that match TRBD2. The CDR3 is 18 residues long. J was trimmed by 4 bases and V by 5 bases; bases with no gene match: 10. The V gene's germline CDR1 is MNHEY and CDR2 SMNVEV (reference sequence).